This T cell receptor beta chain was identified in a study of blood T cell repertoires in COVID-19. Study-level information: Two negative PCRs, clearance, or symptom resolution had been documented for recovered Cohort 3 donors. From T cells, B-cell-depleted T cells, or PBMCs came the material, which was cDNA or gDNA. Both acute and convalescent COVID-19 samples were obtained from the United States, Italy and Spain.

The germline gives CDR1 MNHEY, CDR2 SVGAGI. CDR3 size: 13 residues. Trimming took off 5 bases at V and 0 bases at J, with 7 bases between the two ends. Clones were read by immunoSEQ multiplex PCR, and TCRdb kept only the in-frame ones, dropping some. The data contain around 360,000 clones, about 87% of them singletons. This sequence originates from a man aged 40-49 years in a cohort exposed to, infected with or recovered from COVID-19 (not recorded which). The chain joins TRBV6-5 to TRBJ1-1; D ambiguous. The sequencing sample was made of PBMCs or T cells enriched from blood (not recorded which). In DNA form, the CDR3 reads TGTGCCAGCAGTATCAGGTTGAACACTGAAGCTTTCTTT. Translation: CASSIRLNTEAFF.